A single sample gave rise to the 15 T cell receptor beta chains below, sequenced in a study of shared clonotypes between healthy human individuals. TCRdb's copy holds only in-frame clones and misses some; the assay was immunoSEQ multiplex PCR. The table lists around 600,000 clones, around 96% of them singletons. Terminally differentiated effector memory CD45RA+ cells were left out of the naive CD8 fraction, which was CD45RO-negative and positively selected for CCR7. The material sequenced was naive CD8+ T cells sorted from blood. These receptors were taken from a woman under 40 in good health.

The chain is built from TRBV7-9 and TRBJ2-5; tentatively, D is TRBD1 or TRBD2 (5 bases each). Germline V gives CDR1 SEHNR, CDR2 FQNEAQ (reference sequence). V was trimmed by 4 bases and J by 0 bases, leaving 18 bases between them. CDR3 size: 17 residues. The CDR3, as DNA: TGTGCCAGCAGCTCAGAGGGCCAGGGACCGTACCAAGAGACCCAGTACTTC. Translating gives CASSSEGQGPYQETQYF. Full variable domain (remainder filled in from reference TRBV7-9 and TRBJ2-5): DTGVSQNPRHKITKRGQNVTFRCDPISEHNRLYWYRQTLGQGPEFLTYFQNEAQLEKSRLLSDRFSAERPKGSFSTLEIQRTEQGDSAMYLCASSSEGQGPYQETQYFGPGTRLLVL.

The rearrangement uses TRBV7-9 and TRBJ1-1; perhaps TRBD1 as D (5 bases). Germline V gene lookup returns CDR1 SEHNR and CDR2 FQNEAQ (reference sequence). CDR3 length: 13 amino acids. The V end was cut by 5 bases, the J end by 11 bases, with 18 bases between. The CDR3: CASSPAGSKGAFF. The CDR3 DNA is TGTGCCAGCAGCCCCGCAGGCTCAAAGGGGGCTTTCTTT.

The rearrangement uses TRBV6-1 and TRBJ2-2, with a possible D match to TRBD2 (5 bases). The germline gives CDR1 MNHNS, CDR2 SASEGT. The V gene lost 5 bases and the J gene lost 4 bases, with 11 bases spanning the gap. The CDR3 extends over 14 amino acids. The CDR3 region is CASSPFRGTGELFF. The CDR3 DNA follows: TGTGCCAGCAGTCCCTTCCGGGGCACCGGGGAGCTGTTTTTT.

The chain carries TRBV6-1 and TRBJ1-1; a possible D gene is TRBD1 (5 bases). The CDR3 extends over 14 amino acids. V was trimmed by 7 bases and J by 4 bases, leaving 16 bases between them. Looked up from germline, CDR1 is MNHNS and CDR2 is SASEGT. The chain's CDR3 is CASTTGLRATEAFF. The CDR3 DNA reads TGTGCCAGCACCACAGGATTACGGGCCACTGAAGCTTTCTTT.

V gene TRBV5-6 combines with J gene TRBJ2-5, with a weak D call TRBD2 (5 bases). The J call could be wrong; TRBJ2-7 is a better fit for the DNA end. The CDR3 spans 12 residues. CDR1 SGHDT and CDR2 YYEEEE come from the germline V gene. This CDR3 reads CASSPPEGEQYF. The CDR3 bases are TGTGCCAGCAGCCCACCCGAGGGCGAGCAGTACTTC.

The chain carries TRBV10-3 and TRBJ2-7; D remains unclear. The germline gives CDR1 ENHRY, CDR2 SYGVKD. Trimming left V 0 bases short and J 3 bases short, with 15 bases between. The length of the CDR3 is 16 residues. The CDR3 here is CAISESKGTIYYEQYF. In DNA, the CDR3 is TGTGCCATCAGTGAGTCGAAGGGTACCATCTACTACGAGCAGTACTTC.

J is TRBJ2-7 and V is TRBV28, with 9 bases identical to TRBD1. The CDR3 has 16 residues. In germline, CDR1 is MDHEN, CDR2 SYDVKM. The ends lost 6 bases at V and 0 bases at J; junction bases unmatched: 9. As DNA, the CDR3 is TGTGCCAGCAGATATAAGGACAGGGGCCGCTCCTACGAGCAGTACTTC. This encodes CASRYKDRGRSYEQYF.

Notes on this clone: Other DNA sequences in the sample encode the same CDR3. The chain is built from TRBV5-6 and TRBJ2-7; D is possibly TRBD2 (5 bases). Looked up from germline, CDR1 is SGHDT and CDR2 is YYEEEE. Trimming stripped 7 bases from V and 0 bases from J, with 5 bases between. CDR3 length equals 11 residues. The CDR3: CASGLSYEQYF. DNA of the CDR3: TGTGCCAGCGGACTCTCCTACGAGCAGTACTTC.

The V and J genes are TRBV5-4 and TRBJ2-5; 7 bases are a match to TRBD2. Germline lookup yields CDR1 SGHNT and CDR2 YYREEE (reference sequence). The CDR3 has 15 amino acids. The V gene end was trimmed by 4 bases and the J gene end by 3 bases; junction bases not matched to a gene: 9. The CDR3 protein is CASSPGLGIKETQYF. CDR3 DNA sequence: TGTGCCAGCAGCCCTGGACTAGGGATTAAAGAGACCCAGTACTTC.

Of note for this clone: The same CDR3 can be traced to other DNA sequences in this sample. V and J are TRBV19 and TRBJ1-1; D unclear. Germline-derived CDR1 and CDR2 are LNHDA and SQIVND (reference sequence). The CDR3 has 12 residues. V dropped 3 bases and J dropped 3 bases, with 5 bases sitting between them. The CDR3 DNA follows: TGTGCCAGTAGTATGGGTGACACTGAAGCTTTCTTT. Its translation is CASSMGDTEAFF.

The V and J genes are TRBV6-1 and TRBJ1-3; D not certain. The CDR3 has 14 amino acids. V lost 11 bases and J 2 bases, leaving 16 bases between the germline ends. The germline CDR1 and CDR2 sequences are MNHNS and SASEGT. The CDR3 protein is CASLLIQTGNTIYF. For the CDR3, the DNA is TGTGCCTCTCTACTAATACAGACTGGAAACACCATATATTTT.

Only a few counts were recorded for this clone. This chain links TRBV7-9 with TRBJ2-1; TRBD2 matches at 8 bases. The CDR3 sequence is 14 residues long. CDR1 and CDR2 from the germline V gene are SEHNR and FQNEAQ (reference sequence). The V gene end was trimmed by 1 base and the J gene end by 9 bases; junction bases not matched to a gene: 5. CDR3 sequence (DNA): TGTGCCAGCAGCTTAGGCGGGACTAGTGCTGAGCAGTTCTTC. Its protein product is CASSLGGTSAEQFF.

V is TRBV11-2 and J is TRBJ2-7; TRBD2 aligns across 11 bases. Unmatched junction bases numbered 1, after V lost 6 bases and J lost 0 bases. Germline lookup yields CDR1 SGHAT and CDR2 FQNNGV. The CDR3 runs to 14 residues. CDR3 nucleotides: TGTGCCAGCAGAACTAGCGGGAGCTCCTACGAGCAGTACTTC. This translates into CASRTSGSSYEQYF.

This clone was recorded once. The chain joins TRBV28 to TRBJ2-5; D gene ambiguous. Germline loops: CDR1 MDHEN, CDR2 SYDVKM. The CDR3 consists of 14 residues. V lost 4 bases and J 1 base, leaving 10 bases between the germline ends. The CDR3 region has the DNA TGTGCCAGCAGTTCCCCCCAGAGCCAAGAGACCCAGTACTTC. It encodes CASSSPQSQETQYF.

This rearrangement joins TRBV15 to TRBJ2-5, with D unresolved. The CDR3 is 13 residues long. Trimming left V 3 bases short and J 5 bases short, with 10 bases between. Germline V lookup: CDR1 LNHNV, CDR2 YYDKDF (reference sequence). The CDR3 bases are TGTGCCACCAGCAGGGACGCGCGGGAGACCCAGTACTTC. This codes for CATSRDARETQYF.